This TCR beta chain was found in a study of blood T cells in healthy people across ages. The authors ran a second PCR of 7 to 11 cycles using a sample-barcoded 5' primer and a J-beta primer mix. TCRdb reprocessed the 5' RACE reads with MiXCR, giving one entry per CDR3 protein. Of around 650,000 distinct CDR3 sequences in the sample, around 41% are singletons; the top ten hold about 30%. As regards this clonotype: Since a much larger clone is just one base distant, this may be a read error.

This receptor was identified in a man older than 75 in good health. Sample: blood.

The CDR3 sequence is CVSSSWTSGTGNIQYF. The CDR3, as DNA: TGTGTCAGCAGCTCGTGGACTAGCGGGACTGGAAACATTCAGTACTTC. The rearrangement joins TRBV7-2 to TRBJ2-4, with 12 bases lining up with TRBD2. The CDR3 length is 16 residues. Germline loops: CDR1 SGHTA, CDR2 FQGNSA.